The 23 T cell receptor beta chains below all came from one sample that was sequenced in a study of T cell responses to AZD1222 COVID-19 vaccine. The table came from immunoSEQ multiplex PCR; TCRdb's copy has only in-frame clones and leaves some out. Found here are about 140,000 clones; the top ten clones hold around 2.2%. Specimen: peripheral blood. The origin of the receptors is an adult in good health.

The genes are TRBV4-1 and TRBJ2-1; the match to TRBD1 covers 12 bases. The CDR3 runs to 16 residues. From germline, CDR1 is MGHRA and CDR2 YSYEKL. V was clipped by 0 bases and J by 9 bases; unmatched bases: 6. This CDR3 reads CASSQERRDRGLEQFF. CDR3 DNA: TGCGCCAGCAGCCAAGAAAGGCGGGACAGGGGGCTTGAGCAGTTCTTC.

This chain joins TRBV11-3 and TRBJ2-5; tentatively, D is TRBD1 (5 bases). Germline CDR1 is SGHNT and CDR2 is YENEEA. With 5 bases removed from V and 3 bases from J, the gap between germline ends came to 10 bases. The CDR3 is 13 residues long. This CDR3 reads CASSPTTEETQYF. The CDR3, as DNA: TGTGCCAGCAGCCCGACGACAGAAGAGACCCAGTACTTC.

This rearrangement joins TRBV6-1 to TRBJ1-2; D gene uncertain. The CDR3 runs 17 residues. The V and J ends lost 2 bases and 8 bases respectively, with 24 bases between them. Looked up from germline, CDR1 is MNHNS and CDR2 is SASEGT. CDR3 nucleotides: TGTGCCAGCAGTGAAAGCATCCGAGACCGAGCGTGGCGGGGCTACACCTTC. This encodes CASSESIRDRAWRGYTF.

This chain links TRBV5-6 with TRBJ2-7; 12 bases fit TRBD1. Germline V CDR1 and CDR2: SGHDT, YYEEEE. The CDR3 spans 17 residues. Trimming removed 3 bases from V and 4 bases from J; junction bases left unmatched: 11. The CDR3 is CASSYFNPGQGAYEQYF. The CDR3 bases are TGTGCCAGCAGCTACTTTAATCCGGGACAGGGGGCTTACGAGCAGTACTTC.

V is TRBV19 and J is TRBJ1-5, with D perhaps matching TRBD1 (6 bases). The CDR3 sequence is 17 residues long. The V gene's germline CDR1 is LNHDA and CDR2 SQIVND (reference sequence). Trimming took 7 bases from V and 0 from J, leaving 19 bases between them. The CDR3 spells CASTHGRSRGSNQPQHF. CDR3 nucleotides: TGTGCCAGTACTCACGGTCGATCCAGGGGTAGCAATCAGCCCCAGCATTTT.

The chain recombines TRBV7-2 with TRBJ1-5; a possible D gene is TRBD1 (5 bases). The CDR3 runs 19 residues. The germline V and J ends were trimmed by 2 bases and 0 bases, with 20 bases remaining between them. Germline V gives CDR1 SGHTA, CDR2 FQGNSA. In nucleotides, the CDR3 is TGTGCCAGCAGCTTAAGATCCGCAGGGATCGGATATAGCAATCAGCCCCAGCATTTT. Protein sequence: CASSLRSAGIGYSNQPQHF.

The rearrangement links TRBV19 to TRBJ1-1, with D maybe TRBD1 (5 bases). Germline V CDR1 and CDR2: LNHDA, SQIVND (reference sequence). There are 14 residues in the CDR3. The V end was cut by 1 base, the J end by 5 bases, with 11 bases between. The CDR3 DNA sequence: TGTGCCAGTAGTATAGGTAGGGGTTTGACTGAAGCTTTCTTT. Its translation: CASSIGRGLTEAFF.

The gene calls are TRBV4-1 and TRBJ1-2; the match to TRBD1 covers 7 bases. Trimming removed 0 bases from V and 10 bases from J; junction bases left unmatched: 14. This CDR3 comprises 16 residues. Germline lookup yields CDR1 MGHRA and CDR2 YSYEKL. CDR3 sequence reads: CASSQDPNPGGESYTF. The CDR3 nucleotides are TGCGCCAGCAGCCAAGATCCCAACCCAGGGGGGGAATCCTACACCTTC.

This rearrangement joins TRBV28 to TRBJ2-2; D gene uncertain. V gave up 3 bases and J gave up 5 bases, with 4 bases separating them. Germline CDR1 reads MDHEN; CDR2 reads SYDVKM. CDR3 length: 12 residues. The CDR3, as DNA: TGTGCCAGCAGTTTTACTACCGGGGAGCTGTTTTTT. This gives the protein CASSFTTGELFF.

The rearrangement joins TRBV3-1 (or the pseudogene TRBV3-2) to TRBJ1-2; D uncertain. Germline CDR1 and CDR2: LGHDT and YNNKEL (reference sequence). V lost 5 bases and J lost 6, with 16 bases in between. The CDR3 has 14 residues. CDR3 protein: CASSKTGEGHGYTF. The CDR3 DNA sequence: TGTGCCAGCAGCAAGACCGGGGAAGGCCATGGCTACACCTTC.

This chain joins TRBV5-1 and TRBJ1-2; D gene uncertain. Germline values: CDR1 SGHRS, CDR2 YFSETQ. The CDR3 contains 12 residues. V lost 3 bases, J lost 5 bases, and 8 bases lay in between. The CDR3 DNA sequence: TGCGCCAGCAGCTCGGGAGTTTATGGCTACACCTTC. Residues: CASSSGVYGYTF.

The chain joins TRBV9 to TRBJ2-3, with D unclear. The CDR3 is made up of 13 amino acids. Germline V lookup: CDR1 SGDLS, CDR2 YYNGEE. Trimming removed 2 bases from V and 0 bases from J, with 4 bases in between. CDR3 DNA: TGTGCCAGCAGCGTCTTCAGCACAGATACGCAGTATTTT. Its protein product is CASSVFSTDTQYF.

This chain joins TRBV28 and TRBJ2-1; TRBD2 agrees at 7 bases. CDR3 length equals 16 residues. CDR1 is MDHEN and CDR2 is SYDVKM in the germline V gene. The J segment lost 3 bases and the V segment lost 3 bases, leaving 8 bases of the junction unmatched. CDR3 in amino acids: CASSLSPGGNYNEQFF. As DNA, the CDR3 is TGTGCCAGCAGTTTGTCTCCGGGGGGTAACTACAATGAGCAGTTCTTC. The whole variable domain, remainder taken from reference TRBV28 and TRBJ2-1, is DVKVTQSSRYLVKRTGEKVFLECVQDMDHENMFWYRQDPGLGLRLIYFSYDVKMKEKGDIPEGYSVSREKKERFSLILESASTNQTSMYLCASSLSPGGNYNEQFFGPGTRLTVL.

The J gene is TRBJ1-6, the V gene TRBV19; 8 bases align to TRBD1. This CDR3 has 15 residues. The J segment lost 8 bases and the V segment lost 10 bases, leaving 13 bases of the junction unmatched. CDR1 and CDR2 (germline): LNHDA, SQIVND (reference sequence). CDR3 loop: CATKPRTGTDSPLHF. The CDR3 region has the DNA TGTGCCACAAAACCCAGGACAGGGACGGATTCACCCCTCCACTTT.

This chain links TRBV12-5 with TRBJ2-3; D might be TRBD2 (5 bases). In germline, CDR1 is LGHNT, CDR2 FRNRAP. CDR3 length: 17 amino acids. Trimming removed 0 bases from V and 4 bases from J, with 17 bases in between. The CDR3 nucleotides read TGTGCTAGTGGTTTGGTACGAGGGCCAACGTTCCCAGATACGCAGTATTTT. Amino acid sequence: CASGLVRGPTFPDTQYF. Variable domain in full (rest from reference TRBV12-5 and TRBJ2-3): DARVTQTPRHKVTEMGQEVTMRCQPILGHNTVFWYRQTMMQGLELLAYFRNRAPLDDSGMPKDRFSAEMPDATLATLKIQPSEPRDSAVYFCASGLVRGPTFPDTQYFGPGTRLTVL.

V is TRBV30 and J is TRBJ1-1, with 7 bases lining up with TRBD1. Unmatched junction bases numbered 8, after V lost 5 bases and J lost 8 bases. CDR3 length: 12 residues. In germline, CDR1 is GTSNPN, CDR2 SVGIG (reference sequence). CDR3 sequence: CAWDPKGAEAFF. CDR3 DNA: TGTGCCTGGGACCCTAAGGGGGCGGAAGCTTTCTTT.

The chain uses TRBV4-3 and TRBJ2-3; TRBD1 is a possible D gene (6 bases). Between the trimmed V and J ends, which lost 4 bases and 4 bases, there was a span of 9 bases. CDR1 and CDR2 (germline): LGHNA, YSLEER. This CDR3 spans 13 amino acids. The chain's CDR3 is CASSPPGADTQYF. The CDR3 DNA is TGCGCCAGCAGCCCTCCAGGGGCAGATACGCAGTATTTT.

DNA of the CDR3: TGTGCCAGTAGGCCCGTGGCAGGGCGAAATGGCTACACCTTC. Translating gives CASRPVAGRNGYTF. V and J are TRBV19 and TRBJ1-2, with D tentatively TRBD1 (5 bases). Per the germline V gene, CDR1 is LNHDA and CDR2 is SQIVND (reference sequence). V was clipped by 6 bases and J by 6 bases, with 17 bases between them. The CDR3 is 14 amino acids.

The chain uses TRBV4-1 and TRBJ1-4, with 8 bases identical to TRBD1. The V and J ends lost 0 bases and 3 bases, in that order; junction bases with no gene match: 3. Looked up from germline, CDR1 is MGHRA and CDR2 is YSYEKL. The CDR3 sequence is 16 residues long. CDR3 DNA: TGCGCCAGCAGCCAAGATCGGGACAGGTCTAATGAAAAACTGTTTTTT. Protein sequence: CASSQDRDRSNEKLFF.

V usage is TRBV5-4 and J usage is TRBJ1-2; the D is unclear. The CDR3 length is 13 residues. The germline CDR1 and CDR2 sequences are SGHNT and YYREEE (reference sequence). Trimming removed 2 bases from V and 3 bases from J, with 8 bases in between. CDR3 in DNA: TGTGCCAGCAGCTTTAGCGGAGACTATGGCTACACCTTC. Protein: CASSFSGDYGYTF.

This sequence joins TRBV11-3 and TRBJ1-1; maybe TRBD1 (5 bases). Trimming pared 5 bases from V and 3 bases from J, leaving 13 bases between. This CDR3 contains 14 residues. Per germline, CDR1 SGHNT and CDR2 YENEEA. The CDR3 sequence is CASSTGGTYTEAFF. The DNA of the CDR3 is TGTGCCAGCAGCACCGGAGGGACTTACACTGAAGCTTTCTTT.

The chain recombines TRBV15 with TRBJ2-6; D unresolved. V was trimmed by 3 bases and J by 2 bases, leaving 8 bases between them. CDR3 size: 15 residues. Looked up from germline, CDR1 is LNHNV and CDR2 is YYDKDF (reference sequence). The CDR3 is CATSSAVAGANVLTF. CDR3 coding DNA: TGTGCCACCAGCAGTGCGGTAGCTGGGGCCAACGTCCTGACTTTC.

The chain couples TRBV28 to TRBJ1-1; 8 bases are shared with TRBD1. CDR1 is MDHEN and CDR2 is SYDVKM in the germline V gene. Trimming removed 2 bases from V and 1 base from J; junction bases left unmatched: 9. The CDR3 has 17 amino acids. This chain's CDR3 is CASSLGGPTGANTEAFF. As DNA, the CDR3 is TGTGCCAGCAGTTTAGGTGGCCCGACAGGGGCGAACACTGAAGCTTTCTTT. Using reference TRBV28 and TRBJ1-1 for the parts outside the CDR3, the full variable domain is DVKVTQSSRYLVKRTGEKVFLECVQDMDHENMFWYRQDPGLGLRLIYFSYDVKMKEKGDIPEGYSVSREKKERFSLILESASTNQTSMYLCASSLGGPTGANTEAFFGQGTRLTVV.